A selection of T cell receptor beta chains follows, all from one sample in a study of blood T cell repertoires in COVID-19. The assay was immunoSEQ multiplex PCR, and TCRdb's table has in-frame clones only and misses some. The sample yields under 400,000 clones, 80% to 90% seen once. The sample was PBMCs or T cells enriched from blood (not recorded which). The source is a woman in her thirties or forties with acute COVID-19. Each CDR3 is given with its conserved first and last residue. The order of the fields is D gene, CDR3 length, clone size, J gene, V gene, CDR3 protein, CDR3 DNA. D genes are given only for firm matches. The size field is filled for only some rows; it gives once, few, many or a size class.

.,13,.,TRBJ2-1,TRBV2,CASSEYGRNEQFF,TGTGCCAGCAGTGAATACGGTCGCAATGAGCAGTTCTTC
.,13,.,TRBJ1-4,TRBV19,CASSFSVNEKLFF,TGTGCCAGTAGCTTCTCGGTTAATGAAAAACTGTTTTTT
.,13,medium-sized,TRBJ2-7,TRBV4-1,CASSQVRDYEQYF,TGCGCCAGCAGCCAAGTTCGAGACTACGAGCAGTACTTC
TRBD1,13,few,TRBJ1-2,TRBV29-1,CSVGTGGNYGYTF,TGCAGCGTTGGGACAGGGGGTAACTATGGCTACACCTTC
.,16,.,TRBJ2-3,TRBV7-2,CASSLAPTVFTDTQYF,TGTGCCAGCAGCTTAGCCCCTACCGTTTTCACAGATACGCAGTATTTT
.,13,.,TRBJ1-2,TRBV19,CASSIEVRQGYTF,TGTGCCAGTAGTATAGAAGTCCGACAGGGCTACACCTTC
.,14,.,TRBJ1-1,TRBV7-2,CASSYDSGKTEAFF,TGTGCCAGCAGTTATGACAGCGGGAAGACTGAAGCTTTCTTT
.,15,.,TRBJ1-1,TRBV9,CASSVAAGLNTEAFF,TGTGCCAGCAGCGTAGCTGCAGGCTTGAACACTGAAGCTTTCTTT
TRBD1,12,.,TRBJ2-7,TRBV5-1,CASSLQGYEQYF,TGCGCCAGCAGCTTACAGGGGTACGAGCAGTACTTC
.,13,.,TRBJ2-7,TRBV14,CASSQDGPDEQYF,TGTGCCAGCAGCCAAGATGGCCCAGACGAGCAGTACTTC
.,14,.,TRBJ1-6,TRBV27,CASSYRVSDSPLHF,TGTGCCAGCAGTTACAGGGTTTCCGATTCACCCCTCCACTTT
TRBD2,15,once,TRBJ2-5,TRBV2,CASRVAGRHGETQYF,TGTGCCAGCAGAGTAGCCGGGAGGCACGGAGAGACCCAGTACTTC
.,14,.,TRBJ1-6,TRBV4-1,CASSQEDIPSPLHF,TGCGCCAGCAGCCAAGAGGACATTCCTTCACCCCTCCACTTT
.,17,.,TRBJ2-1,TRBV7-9,CASSLFLDTFIFGEQFF,TGTGCCAGCAGCTTATTTTTGGACACATTCATATTTGGTGAGCAGTTCTTC
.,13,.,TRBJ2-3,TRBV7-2,CASRLTPGHRQYF,TGTGCCAGCAGGCTAACGCCGGGACACCGGCAGTATTTT
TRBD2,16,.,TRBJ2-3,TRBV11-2,CASSFPTSGRTDTQYF,TGTGCCAGCAGCTTCCCGACTAGCGGGAGAACAGATACGCAGTATTTT
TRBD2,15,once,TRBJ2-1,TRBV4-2,CASSQPGGAGYEQFF,TGTGCCAGCAGCCAACCCGGGGGGGCTGGGTATGAGCAGTTCTTC
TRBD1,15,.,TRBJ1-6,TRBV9,CASSVATGDNSPLHF,TGTGCCAGCAGCGTAGCGACAGGGGATAATTCACCCCTCCACTTT
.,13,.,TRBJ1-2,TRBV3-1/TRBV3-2,CASSPRTGIGYTF,TGTGCCAGCAGCCCCCGGACGGGGATCGGCTACACCTTC
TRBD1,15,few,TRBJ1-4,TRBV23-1,CASSQYGTGQEKLFF,TGCGCCAGCAGTCAATACGGGACAGGGCAGGAAAAACTGTTTTTT
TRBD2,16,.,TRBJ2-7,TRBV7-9,CASSITGLAGIYEQYF,TGTGCCAGCAGCATCACGGGACTAGCGGGTATCTACGAGCAGTACTTC
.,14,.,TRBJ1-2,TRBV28,CASSLFGEGYGYTF,TGTGCCAGCAGTTTATTTGGGGAGGGGTATGGCTACACCTTC
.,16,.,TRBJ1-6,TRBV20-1,CSASEYPGLDNSPLHF,TGCAGTGCTAGTGAATATCCGGGACTCGATAATTCACCCCTCCACTTT
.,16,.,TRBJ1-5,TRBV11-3,CASSLGGGYSNQPQHF,TGTGCCAGCAGCTTAGGCGGGGGGTATAGCAATCAGCCCCAGCATTTT
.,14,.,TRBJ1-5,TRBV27,CASSFAGGNQPQHF,TGTGCCAGCAGTTTTGCCGGTGGCAATCAGCCCCAGCATTTT
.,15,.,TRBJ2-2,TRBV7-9,CASSFYPIDTGELFF,TGTGCCAGCAGCTTCTACCCCATAGACACCGGGGAGCTGTTTTTT
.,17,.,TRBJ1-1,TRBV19,CASSMGHLTTMNTEAFF,TGTGCCAGTAGTATGGGACACCTTACAACCATGAACACTGAAGCTTTCTTT
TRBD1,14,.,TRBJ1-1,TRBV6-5,CASRAGTANTEAFF,TGTGCCAGCAGGGCCGGGACAGCGAACACTGAAGCTTTCTTT
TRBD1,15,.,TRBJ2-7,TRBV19,CASSTWGQASYEQYF,TGTGCCAGTAGTACCTGGGGACAGGCCTCCTACGAGCAGTACTTC
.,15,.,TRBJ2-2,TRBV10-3,CAISEETENTGELFF,TGTGCCATCAGTGAGGAGACAGAGAACACCGGGGAGCTGTTTTTT
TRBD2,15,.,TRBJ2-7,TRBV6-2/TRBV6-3,CASSYGLAGAYEQYF,TGTGCCAGCAGTTATGGACTAGCGGGGGCCTACGAGCAGTACTTC
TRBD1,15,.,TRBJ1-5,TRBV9,CASSVGQGAWQPQHF,TGTGCCAGCAGCGTCGGACAGGGGGCTTGGCAGCCCCAGCATTTT
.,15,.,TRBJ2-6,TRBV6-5,CASSRTDSGANVLTF,TGTGCCAGCAGCCGGACAGACTCTGGGGCCAACGTCCTGACTTTC
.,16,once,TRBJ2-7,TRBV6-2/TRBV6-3,CASSYPNGLLSYEQYF,TGTGCCAGCAGTTACCCGAACGGACTGCTTTCCTACGAGCAGTACTTC
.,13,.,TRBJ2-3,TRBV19,CASTLSGADTQYF,TGTGCCAGTACCCTGTCAGGGGCAGATACGCAGTATTTT
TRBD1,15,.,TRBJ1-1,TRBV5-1,CASSSGTVLSTEAFF,TGCGCCAGCAGCTCCGGGACAGTTTTAAGCACTGAAGCTTTCTTT
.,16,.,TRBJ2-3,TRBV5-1,CASSRRTNDPTDTQYF,TGCGCCAGCAGCCGGAGGACCAACGACCCCACAGATACGCAGTATTTT
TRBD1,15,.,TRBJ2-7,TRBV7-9,CASSRPGTGVYEQYF,TGTGCCAGCAGCCGTCCCGGGACAGGGGTCTACGAGCAGTACTTC
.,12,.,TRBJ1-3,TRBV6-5,CASLGVGNTIYF,TGTGCCAGCTTAGGAGTAGGAAACACCATATATTTT
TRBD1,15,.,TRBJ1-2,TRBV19,CASSRGQGVNYGYTF,TGTGCCAGTAGTAGGGGACAGGGAGTTAACTATGGCTACACCTTC
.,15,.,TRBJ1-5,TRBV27,CASSAQGMVNQPQHF,TGTGCCAGCAGTGCCCAGGGAATGGTTAACCAGCCCCAGCATTTT
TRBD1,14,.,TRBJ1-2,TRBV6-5,CASSYGGTGVGYTF,TGTGCCAGCAGTTACGGGGGGACAGGGGTCGGCTACACCTTC
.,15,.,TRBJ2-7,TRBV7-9,CASSLALGGRYEQYF,TGTGCCAGCAGCTTAGCGCTGGGGGGACGATACGAGCAGTACTTC
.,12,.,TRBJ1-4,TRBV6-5,CASSRLNEKLFF,TGTGCCAGCAGTCGTTTGAATGAAAAACTGTTTTTT
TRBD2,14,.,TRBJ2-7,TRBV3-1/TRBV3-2,CASRPGLAFHEQYF,TGTGCCAGCAGACCGGGACTAGCTTTCCACGAGCAGTACTTC
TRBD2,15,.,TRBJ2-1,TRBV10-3,CAISDGRGLHNEQFF,TGTGCCATCAGTGATGGGCGGGGGTTACACAATGAGCAGTTCTTC
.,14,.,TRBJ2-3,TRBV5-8,CASSFTGYTDTQYF,TGTGCCAGCAGCTTCACAGGGTACACAGATACGCAGTATTTT
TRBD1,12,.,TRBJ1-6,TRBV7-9,CASSSTQGALHF,TGTGCCAGCAGCTCCACTCAGGGGGCCCTCCACTTT